The clone carrying this T cell receptor beta chain was counted a few times. TCRdb recomputed calls from the RT-PCR reads with MiXCR, one row per CDR3 protein. The sample holds 650,000 to 800,000 distinct CDR3 sequences, 13% to 15% seen once. Sequenced sample: memory CD4+ T cells from blood. The clonotype comes from a female donor in good health, serving as a healthy control.

This CDR3 reads CASSVADRTNSPLHF. The CDR3, as DNA: TGTGCCAGCAGCGTAGCAGACAGAACGAATTCACCCCTCCACTTT. The genes are TRBV9 and TRBJ1-6, with a weak D call TRBD1 (5 bases). Looked up from germline, CDR1 is SGDLS and CDR2 is YYNGEE. Trimming left V 0 bases short and J 7 bases short, with 11 bases between. The CDR3 length is 15 residues.